Each of the 21 T cell receptor beta chains below was sequenced from the same sample in a study of neurological immune-mediated disorders. TCRdb fed the 5' RACE reads into MiXCR, producing one record per CDR3 protein. Of 13,000 to 15,000 distinct CDR3 sequences listed, around 13% are singletons. The source material was CD8+ T cells from blood. The origin of the receptors is a female donor with HTLV-1-associated myelopathy (HAM/TSP).

This clonotype was found many times. J is TRBJ1-1 and V is TRBV29-1; D unresolved. The ends were cut back, 2 bases at V and 4 bases at J, with 11 bases in the middle. This CDR3 contains 13 residues. Germline V gene sequence: CDR1 SQVTM, CDR2 ANQGSEA. The CDR3 loop is CSVEIGVGTEAFF. The CDR3 nucleotides read TGCAGCGTTGAAATAGGTGTGGGCACTGAAGCTTTCTTT.

This clonotype was detected many times. This chain connects TRBV7-9 to TRBJ1-2, with a tentative D call TRBD1 (5 bases). Trimming stripped 4 bases from V and 6 bases from J, with 9 bases between. The CDR3 is 12 residues long. Germline CDR1 is SEHNR and CDR2 is FQNEAQ (reference sequence). This CDR3 reads CASSSPGDGYTF. CDR3 DNA sequence: TGTGCCAGCAGCTCCCCGGGGGATGGCTACACCTTC.

This clonotype came up many times. The chain recombines TRBV20-1 with TRBJ2-5; TRBD2 aligns across 11 bases. The CDR3 has 16 amino acids. V was pared by 0 bases and J by 0 bases, with 3 bases of the junction left unmatched. The germline V gene has CDR1 DFQATT and CDR2 SNEGSKA (reference sequence). DNA for the CDR3: TGCAGTGCTAGAGACCTTAGCGGGGGGGACCAAGAGACCCAGTACTTC. It yields the protein CSARDLSGGDQETQYF.

This clonotype was observed at least ten times. The rearrangement joins TRBV24-1 to TRBJ1-2; no firm D call. Germline CDR1 reads KGHDR; CDR2 reads SFDVKD. This CDR3 is 14 amino acids long. Trimming removed 0 bases from V and 6 bases from J, with 10 bases in between. For the CDR3, the DNA is TGTGCCACCAGTGATTTGACACAGTCGGATGGCTACACCTTC. It specifies CATSDLTQSDGYTF.

Ten or more counts support this clonotype. This chain uses TRBV7-2 with TRBJ2-1; 8 nucleotides agree with TRBD2. This CDR3 has 16 residues. The germline V gene encodes CDR1 SGHTA and CDR2 FQGNSA. V lost 1 base and J lost 5; bases outside the gene matches: 7. The CDR3, as DNA: TGTGCCAGCAGCTTAGTCTTAGCGGGGACAAACAATGAGCAGTTCTTC. Amino acids: CASSLVLAGTNNEQFF.

This clonotype has a count of ten or more. The chain uses TRBV7-4 and TRBJ1-5, with TRBD1 as a possible D gene (5 bases). The CDR3 is 15 amino acids. From germline, CDR1 is SGHVT and CDR2 SQSDAQ. V shed 5 bases and J shed 2 bases, with 13 bases lying between them. The CDR3 reads CASSLCGTGNQPQHF. CDR3 nucleotides: TGTGCCAGCAGCCTGTGCGGGACGGGCAATCAGCCCCAGCATTTT.

This clonotype was counted at least ten times. J is TRBJ2-7 and V is TRBV6-2 or TRBV6-3; D might be TRBD2 (5 bases). The germline CDR1 and CDR2 sequences are MNHEY and SVGEGT. The V gene lost 2 bases and the J gene lost 6 bases, with 8 bases spanning the gap. The CDR3 spans 12 residues. Written as DNA, the CDR3 is TGTGCCAGCAGTTACGGAGGATCCGAGCAGTACTTC. Translated: CASSYGGSEQYF.

The sample holds many counts of this clonotype. This rearrangement joins TRBV7-9 to TRBJ1-2; unclear D gene. The length of the CDR3 is 18 residues. Germline V gives CDR1 SEHNR, CDR2 FQNEAQ (reference sequence). With 2 bases removed from V and 3 bases from J, the gap between germline ends came to 22 bases. The CDR3 nucleotides are TGTGCCAGCAGCTTAACTCGGGCCGACCGCCACTTGGACTATGGCTACACCTTC. Its translation is CASSLTRADRHLDYGYTF. The variable domain in full, completed from reference TRBV7-9 and TRBJ1-2, reads DTGVSQNPRHKITKRGQNVTFRCDPISEHNRLYWYRQTLGQGPEFLTYFQNEAQLEKSRLLSDRFSAERPKGSFSTLEIQRTEQGDSAMYLCASSLTRADRHLDYGYTFGSGTRLTVV.

This clonotype showed up many times. The chain links TRBV7-8 to TRBJ2-3, with TRBD2 matching over 8 bases. Germline CDR1 reads SGHVS; CDR2 reads FQNEAQ. There are 15 residues in the CDR3. V trimming: 2 bases; J trimming: 3 bases; junction bases outside the gene matches: 4. The CDR3 reads CASSLMAGGTDTQYF. CDR3 DNA: TGTGCCAGCAGCTTAATGGCGGGAGGAACAGATACGCAGTATTTT.

This clonotype has ten or more counts. The chain has TRBV20-1 and TRBJ2-7; weak D call: TRBD2 (7 bases). Germline-derived CDR1 and CDR2 are DFQATT and SNEGSKA (reference sequence). CDR3 length: 14 residues. V was pared by 0 bases and J by 2 bases, with 11 bases between. CDR3 sequence: CSAREEGGPYEQYF. CDR3 in DNA: TGCAGTGCTAGAGAGGAGGGGGGGCCCTACGAGCAGTACTTC.

This clonotype appeared many times. The chain combines TRBV27 with TRBJ2-3; 8 nucleotides match TRBD2. Per germline, CDR1 MNHEY and CDR2 SMNVEV (reference sequence). Trimming cost V 0 bases and J 4 bases; bases outside gene matches: 6. This CDR3 is 16 amino acids long. Here the CDR3 reads CASSLSIGGASDTQYF. The CDR3, as DNA: TGTGCCAGCAGTTTATCGATCGGGGGGGCTTCAGATACGCAGTATTTT.

This clonotype was counted ten times or more. The chain carries TRBV12-5 and TRBJ2-4, with no clear D. The CDR3 consists of 14 residues. Germline CDR1 and CDR2: LGHNT and FRNRAP. V gave up 6 bases and J gave up 4 bases, with 13 bases separating them. The CDR3 loop reads CASGPLSGKNIQYF. In nucleotides, the CDR3 is TGTGCTAGTGGGCCACTTTCGGGTAAAAACATTCAGTACTTC.

Ten or more counts support this clonotype. The chain carries TRBV6-5 and TRBJ2-6; D is perhaps TRBD1 (6 bases). The germline V gene encodes CDR1 MNHEY and CDR2 SVGAGI. V lost 0 bases and J 0 bases, leaving 15 bases between the germline ends. The CDR3 totals 19 residues. CDR3 sequence (DNA): TGTGCCAGCAGTTACTCGTCAGGGGCCGGCTACTCTGGGGCCAACGTCCTGACTTTC. It translates to CASSYSSGAGYSGANVLTF.

This clonotype was counted ten times or more. In nucleotides, the CDR3 is TGTGCCAGCAGCCCCCTCCTGACACCCGAAACCGGGGAGCTGTTTTTT. This codes for CASSPLLTPETGELFF. The chain employs TRBV7-3 and TRBJ2-2; the D is unclear. Looked up from germline, CDR1 is SGHTA and CDR2 is FQGTGA. This CDR3 has 16 amino acids. V lost 5 bases and J lost 5, with 18 bases in between.

This clonotype was seen at least ten times. The rearrangement joins TRBV7-4 to TRBJ1-1, with D possibly matching TRBD1 (5 bases). CDR3 length equals 19 residues. Germline-derived CDR1 and CDR2 are SGHVT and SQSDAQ. V lost 5 bases, J lost 5 bases, and 30 bases lay in between. The CDR3 region is CASSAEVTVWMGPWTEAFF. The CDR3, as DNA: TGTGCCAGCAGCGCCGAAGTGACAGTTTGGATGGGGCCCTGGACTGAAGCTTTCTTT.

This clonotype came up many times. The chain combines TRBV20-1 with TRBJ2-1; perhaps TRBD2 as D (6 bases). Germline CDR1 DFQATT, CDR2 SNEGSKA (reference sequence). V lost 1 base and J lost 9, with 10 bases in between. CDR3 length: 12 amino acids. Here the CDR3 DNA reads TGCAGTGCTAGAGGTCCCGGGGGTGAGCAGTTCTTC. This sequence encodes CSARGPGGEQFF.

This clonotype was recorded at least ten times. The V and J genes are TRBV29-1 and TRBJ2-6; no definite D call. The CDR3 is 15 amino acids. In germline, CDR1 is SQVTM, CDR2 ANQGSEA. The V end was cut by 4 bases, the J end by 0 bases, with 10 bases between. The CDR3 DNA sequence: TGCAGCGTTGGTACAGCGCACTCTGGGGCCAACGTCCTGACTTTC. This translates into CSVGTAHSGANVLTF.

The chain links TRBV27 to TRBJ2-7; 9 bases line up with TRBD1. CDR1 MNHEY and CDR2 SMNVEV come from the germline V gene (reference sequence). The CDR3 has 14 residues. The trim removed 2 bases at V and 10 bases at J, leaving 9 bases unmatched. CDR3 nucleotide sequence: TGTGCCAGCAGTTTAGGACAGGGGCCGACAGAACAGTACTTC. Translated, it gives CASSLGQGPTEQYF.

Many counts were recorded for this clonotype. The V call is TRBV4-2, the J call TRBJ2-3, with D maybe TRBD1 (7 bases). Germline V gives CDR1 LGHNA, CDR2 YNFKEQ. V lost 1 base, J lost 4 bases, and 15 bases lay in between. There are 16 residues in the CDR3. Written as DNA, the CDR3 is TGTGCCAGCAGCCAAGCTAGAACAGGGGAGGCAGATACGCAGTATTTT. It codes for CASSQARTGEADTQYF.

This clonotype has a count of ten or more. This sequence joins TRBV28 and TRBJ1-2, with 8 positions matching TRBD1. Trimming at V came to 6 bases and at J to 2 bases, leaving 14 bases not matched to a gene. The CDR3 runs to 17 residues. Germline V gene lookup returns CDR1 MDHEN and CDR2 SYDVKM. CDR3 nucleotide sequence: TGTGCCAGCAGACGGACAGGGATTTCCCCCGTGAACTATGGCTACACCTTC. Translating it yields CASRRTGISPVNYGYTF.

This clonotype appeared many times. This chain joins TRBV20-1 and TRBJ2-7, with unresolved D. This CDR3 has 13 amino acids. The germline V and J ends were trimmed by 2 bases and 0 bases, with 8 bases remaining between them. Germline V gene lookup returns CDR1 DFQATT and CDR2 SNEGSKA (reference sequence). This CDR3 reads CSARSDPSYEQYF. In DNA form, the CDR3 reads TGCAGTGCTAGATCCGACCCCTCCTACGAGCAGTACTTC.